This T cell receptor (beta chain) stems from a study of blood T cells in healthy people across ages. CDR1 and CDR2 (germline): SGHRS, YFSETQ. The J segment lost 8 bases and the V segment lost 0 bases, leaving 6 bases of the junction unmatched. This CDR3 is built from 15 residues. For the second PCR, which ran for roughly 6 to 12 cycles, a sample-barcoded 5' primer and a J-beta primer mix were used. TCRdb passed the 5' RACE reads through MiXCR, listing each CDR3 protein once. The sample records around 870,000 distinct CDR3 sequences, 29% being singletons. Concerning this clonotype: Possible read error: a much larger clone is one base away.

Sequencing was done on a sample of blood. This rearrangement joins TRBV5-1 to TRBJ2-1; TRBD2 matches 9 bases. This TCR came from an elderly woman in good health. The CDR3 DNA reads as TGCGCCAGCAGCTTGGGACTAGCGGAGGGACATGAGCAGTTCTTC. It specifies CASSLGLAEGHEQFF. The whole variable domain, filled in from reference TRBV5-1 and TRBJ2-1, reads KAGVTQTPRYLIKTRGQQVTLSCSPISGHRSVSWYQQTPGQGLQFLFEYFSETQRNKGNFPGRFSGRQFSNSRSEMNVSTLELGDSALYLCASSLGLAEGHEQFFGPGTRLTVL.